The 5 T cell receptor beta chains listed next were all sequenced from one sample in a study of cytomegalovirus exposure and HLA in healthy donors. The PCR ran on 60 Vbeta and 13 Jbeta primers. Profiling relied on immunoSEQ multiplex PCR, and the TCRdb table lists in-frame clones only, not all of them. The data hold around 97,000 clones, with 75% to 85% observed a single time. The sample was PBMCs. The receptors were gathered from a woman aged 18-30 years in good health and CMV-seropositive.

This clone was seen just once. The J gene is TRBJ1-2, the V gene TRBV7-6; D is undetermined. Trimming took off 7 bases at V and 4 bases at J, with 13 bases between the two ends. This CDR3 region has 13 residues. Germline V CDR1 and CDR2: SGHVS, FNYEAQ. The CDR3 nucleotides read TGTGCCAGCACAAACCAGATCTCCTATGGCTACACCTTC. This sequence encodes CASTNQISYGYTF.

The V and J genes are TRBV5-1 and TRBJ2-7, with 9 bases aligning to TRBD1. V lost 3 bases to trimming and J lost 2 bases; unmatched junction nucleotides: 0. Germline lookup yields CDR1 SGHRS and CDR2 YFSETQ. The CDR3 has 13 residues. CDR3 sequence reads: CASSWDRAYEQYF. The CDR3 DNA follows: TGCGCCAGCAGCTGGGACAGGGCCTACGAGCAGTACTTC.

This clone was seen only a few times. The V and J genes are TRBV19 and TRBJ1-5, with TRBD1 identical over 7 bases. Losses at the gene ends were 4 bases for V and 4 bases for J; bases not matched to a gene: 10. The germline gives CDR1 LNHDA, CDR2 SQIVND (reference sequence). The CDR3 extends over 16 amino acids. This chain's CDR3 is CASSKGALRGNQPQHF. DNA for the CDR3: TGTGCCAGTAGTAAGGGGGCCCTGAGGGGGAATCAGCCCCAGCATTTT.

The chain recombines TRBV7-3 with TRBJ2-3, with 8 bases aligning to TRBD2. The CDR3 is 15 residues long. In germline, CDR1 is SGHTA, CDR2 FQGTGA. V was pared by 2 bases and J by 6 bases, with 7 bases of the junction left unmatched. The CDR3: CASSLGGGRGDTQYF. The CDR3 bases are TGTGCCAGCAGCTTAGGCGGGGGGCGTGGGGATACGCAGTATTTT.

The chain joins TRBV10-2 to TRBJ2-1; no clear D gene. CDR3 length: 11 residues. V lost 6 bases, J lost 10 bases, and 10 bases lay in between. CDR1 is WSHSY, CDR2 SAAADI, per germline. The CDR3 region is CASRWASEQFF. DNA for the CDR3: TGCGCCAGCAGGTGGGCTTCGGAGCAGTTCTTC.